This note documents a single TCR beta chain sequence. The CDR3 totals 16 residues. Trimming removed 2 bases from V and 3 bases from J; junction bases left unmatched: 9. CDR1 and CDR2 from the germline V gene are MNHEY and SVGEGT. After extraction with the RNeasy kit, about 0.45 to 1 ug of the RNA was reverse transcribed using random hexamers. TCRdb used MiXCR to reprocess the immunoSEQ multiplex PCR reads, holding one entry per CDR3 protein. The sample lists 95,000 to 150,000 distinct CDR3 sequences, about 92% occurring once. The sample is drawn from a study of CD8 T cells in Susac syndrome. The sequenced target, TCR beta, came from blood CD8+ and CD4+ T cells. The TEMRA cells underwent FACS enrichment, while the CD8+ and CD4+ T cells underwent negative isolation.

This sequence joins TRBV6-2 or TRBV6-3 and TRBJ2-7; 8 nucleotides align to TRBD2. Input material: CD8+ T cells from PBMCs. This TCR derives from a human donor with multiple sclerosis. CDR3 sequence: CASSYPASGQVYEQYV. The CDR3 region has the DNA TGTGCCAGCAGTTACCCCGCTAGCGGGCAGGTCTACGAGCAGTACGTC.